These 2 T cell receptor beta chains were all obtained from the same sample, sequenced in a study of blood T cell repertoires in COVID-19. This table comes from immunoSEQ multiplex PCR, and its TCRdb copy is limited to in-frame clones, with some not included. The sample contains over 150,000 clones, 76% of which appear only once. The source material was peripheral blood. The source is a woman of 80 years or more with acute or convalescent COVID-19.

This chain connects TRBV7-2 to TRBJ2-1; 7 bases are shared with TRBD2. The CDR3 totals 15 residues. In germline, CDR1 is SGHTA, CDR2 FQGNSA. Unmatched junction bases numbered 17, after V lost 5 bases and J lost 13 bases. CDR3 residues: CASSQGGLKAGQQFF. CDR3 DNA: TGTGCCAGCAGCCAGGGAGGGTTAAAGGCAGGACAACAGTTCTTC.

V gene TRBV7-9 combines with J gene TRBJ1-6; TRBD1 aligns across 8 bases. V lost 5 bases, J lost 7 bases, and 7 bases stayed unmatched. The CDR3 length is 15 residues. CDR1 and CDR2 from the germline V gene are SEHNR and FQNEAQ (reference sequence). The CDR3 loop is CASSLRTGSNSPLHF. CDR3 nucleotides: TGTGCCAGCAGCCTTCGGACAGGGAGCAATTCACCCCTCCACTTT. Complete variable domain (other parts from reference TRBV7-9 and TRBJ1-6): DTGVSQNPRHKITKRGQNVTFRCDPISEHNRLYWYRQTLGQGPEFLTYFQNEAQLEKSRLLSDRFSAERPKGSFSTLEIQRTEQGDSAMYLCASSLRTGSNSPLHFGNGTRLTVT.